This T cell receptor beta chain was obtained from a study of blood T cell repertoires in COVID-19. Study summary: In each case, the material was cDNA or gDNA derived from T cells, B-cell-depleted T cells, or PBMCs.

Original processing notes: Amplification of reference gene primers provided the estimated nucleated cell counts. The protocol was immunoSEQ multiplex PCR, while the TCRdb copy is restricted to in-frame clones and leaves out a portion. V and J calls and clone size are as listed in that table; D and trimming were resolved from the DNA. The sample gives about 250,000 clones, roughly 91% of which show up once; roughly 10% is in the top ten. This clone was recorded only once. Within the sample, other DNA sequences also encode this same CDR3. Cohort 3 recovered donors had two negative PCRs, clearance, or symptom resolution. This CDR3 has 13 residues. Deletions cut 0 bases from V and 1 base from J, with 4 bases between. Germline assignment: CDR1 SGHRS and CDR2 YFSETQ.

The chain carries TRBV5-1 and TRBJ1-1; D gene unclear. Material: PBMCs or T cells enriched from blood (not recorded which). The origin of this receptor is a man in his forties who had recovered from COVID-19. CDR3 bases: TGCGCCAGCAGCTTGGCGAGGAACACTGAAGCTTTCTTT. Translated, it gives CASSLARNTEAFF.